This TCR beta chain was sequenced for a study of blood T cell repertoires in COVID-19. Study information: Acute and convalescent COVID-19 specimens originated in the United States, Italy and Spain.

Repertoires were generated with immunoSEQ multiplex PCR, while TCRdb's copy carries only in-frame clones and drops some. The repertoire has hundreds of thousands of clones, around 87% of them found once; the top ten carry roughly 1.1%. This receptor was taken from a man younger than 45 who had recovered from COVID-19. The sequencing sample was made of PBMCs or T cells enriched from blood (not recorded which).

This chain's CDR3 is CASSESETGFGYEQYF. The CDR3 DNA reads as TGCGCCAGCAGTGAGTCGGAAACAGGGTTCGGCTACGAGCAGTACTTC. The chain combines TRBV10-2 with TRBJ2-7, with D maybe TRBD1 (6 bases). The V end was cut by 0 bases, the J end by 3 bases, with 15 bases between. The CDR3 contains 16 residues. Germline CDR1 reads WSHSY; CDR2 reads SAAADI.